The present entry profiles one T cell receptor (beta chain) with its context. Its antigen is as yet unknown. This CDR3 spans 12 amino acids. Germline V lookup: CDR1 MNHEY, CDR2 SVGEGT. The germline V and J ends were trimmed by 9 bases and 3 bases, with 10 bases remaining between them. A second PCR, run for about 7 to 12 cycles, used a sample-barcoded 5' primer plus a J-beta primer mix. Tagging of each cDNA molecule was performed by a template-switch adaptor with 12 random nucleotides. Every sample gave at least 3 million paired-end reads containing CDR3. From the 5' RACE reads, TCRdb called clonotypes with MiXCR, one entry per CDR3 protein. The sample contains under 1,000,000 distinct CDR3 sequences, 35% to 50% of which appear only once. The sample is drawn from a study of blood T cells in healthy people across ages. The study, taken as a whole, reports: Long-lived donors had more naive CD4+ cells and higher diversity than aged donors. Naive T cell percentage showed a strong correlation with the diversity of TCR beta.

The V and J genes are TRBV6-2 or TRBV6-3 and TRBJ2-3; D unclear. The sequence came from a man older than 75 in good health. Material: blood. CDR3 sequence (DNA): TGTGCCAGGGCCCCTACGACAGATACGCAGTATTTT. It is translated as CARAPTTDTQYF.